This T cell receptor (beta chain) was documented in a study of blood T cells in healthy people across ages. Trimming left V 4 bases short and J 0 bases short, with 23 bases between. Germline V gene sequence: CDR1 LNHDA, CDR2 SQIVND (reference sequence). There are 19 residues in the CDR3. In regard to this clonotype: Its antigen is not known.

It was with a sample-barcoded 5' primer and a J-beta primer mix that a second PCR of roughly 7 to 11 cycles was run. MiXCR, run by TCRdb on the 5' RACE reads, gives a single entry per CDR3 protein. In the table there are fewer than 700,000 distinct CDR3 sequences, 35% to 50% of which are singletons. Study outcomes and limitations: Both naive CD4+ cell counts and diversity were greater in long-lived donors than in aged donors. The study lacked donor CMV status, which possibly confounded expanded clonotype changes. PBMCs left unsorted prevented a conclusive naive versus antigen-experienced comparison.

It was about 10 milliliters of peripheral blood that were drawn from each donor. This clonotype was sampled from a man aged 80 or over in good health. The chain carries TRBV19 and TRBJ2-3; perhaps TRBD2 as D (7 bases). The sequenced material came from blood. DNA for the CDR3: TGTGCCAGTAGTAGGAGACGGGGGGCCGCGGATTCTAGCACAGATACGCAGTATTTT. The encoded protein is CASSRRRGAADSSTDTQYF.